This TCR beta chain appears in the sequencing data of a study of OX40 agonist ivuxolimab in advanced cancers. Study-level information: A partial response was reached by three patients: one with hepatocellular carcinoma and two with cutaneous melanoma.

Trimming pared 1 base from V and 2 bases from J, leaving 18 bases between. The CDR3 is 17 residues long. The germline gives CDR1 LNHDA, CDR2 SQIVND (reference sequence). TCRdb's table, derived via immunoSEQ multiplex PCR, lists solely in-frame clones and lacks some. The table has 20,000 to 30,000 clones, less than 90% seen once. This chain links TRBV19 with TRBJ2-7; D possibly uses TRBD1 or TRBD2 (6 bases each). The sample here was CD4+ or CD8+ T cells sorted from blood, taken in a trial of the OX40 agonist ivuxolimab. The sequence was collected from an adult with an advanced solid tumor such as melanoma, head and neck, liver or kidney cancer. The CDR3 sequence: CASSIGSIGGNAYEQYF. CDR3 nucleotides: TGTGCCAGTAGTATAGGGAGTATCGGGGGCAATGCCTACGAGCAGTACTTC. The variable domain in full, completed from reference TRBV19 and TRBJ2-7, reads DGGITQSPKYLFRKEGQNVTLSCEQNLNHDAMYWYRQDPGQGLRLIYYSQIVNDFQKGDIAEGYSVSREKKESFPLTVTSAQKNPTAFYLCASSIGSIGGNAYEQYFGPGTRLTVT.